These 26 T cell receptor beta chains came from one sample sequenced in a study of blood T cells in healthy people across ages. Using a J-beta primer mix together with a sample-barcoded 5' primer, a second PCR was run for about 7 to 12 cycles. Via MiXCR, TCRdb re-called the 5' RACE reads, giving one row per CDR3 protein. Here the sample spans over 1,200,000 distinct CDR3 sequences, around 55% being singletons. Sequenced sample: blood. These receptors originate from a man aged 18-30 years in good health.

The rearrangement joins TRBV7-8 to TRBJ2-1; tentative D call: TRBD2 (5 bases). The CDR3 loop spans 18 amino acids. The germline V and J ends were trimmed by 5 bases and 0 bases, with 20 bases remaining between them. Germline values: CDR1 SGHVS, CDR2 FQNEAQ. The CDR3 coding sequence is TGTGCCAGCAGCCCCCCCGGGCTAGCCTTGAGCTCCTACAATGAGCAGTTCTTC. Its translation is CASSPPGLALSSYNEQFF.

This clonotype was seen a handful of times. The chain is built from TRBV5-1 and TRBJ2-1; TRBD1 aligns across 7 bases. V trimming: 1 base; J trimming: 0 bases; junction bases outside the gene matches: 1. This CDR3 is 15 amino acids long. CDR1 is SGHRS and CDR2 is YFSETQ in the germline V gene. The CDR3 region has the DNA TGCGCCAGCAGCTTGACAGGGGTCTCCTACAATGAGCAGTTCTTC. As protein: CASSLTGVSYNEQFF.

The chain is built from TRBV4-1 and TRBJ1-6, with a tentative D call TRBD1 (5 bases). CDR1 MGHRA and CDR2 YSYEKL come from the germline V gene. This CDR3 contains 18 residues. Trimming removed 4 bases from V and 0 bases from J, with 16 bases in between. In nucleotides, the CDR3 is TGCGCCAGCAGCCGGGGCCCCAATACCGGCTCCTATAATTCACCCCTCCACTTT. This codes for CASSRGPNTGSYNSPLHF.

This chain uses TRBV20-1 with TRBJ2-3; 8 positions agree with TRBD1. Trimming removed 5 bases from V and 5 bases from J; junction bases left unmatched: 9. Per germline, CDR1 DFQATT and CDR2 SNEGSKA (reference sequence). This CDR3 is 14 amino acids long. The CDR3 DNA follows: TGCAGTGCTCCCAGGACAGGGCGGATAGATACGCAGTATTTT. This gives the protein CSAPRTGRIDTQYF.

This clonotype was counted only a few times. This sequence joins TRBV6-5 and TRBJ2-3; D is ambiguous. This CDR3 is built from 14 residues. V was cut by 6 bases and J by 5 bases, with 15 bases left in between. Germline CDR1 MNHEY, CDR2 SVGAGI. The CDR3 is CASRTDRTIDTQYF. The CDR3 nucleotides read TGTGCCAGCAGAACAGACCGCACCATAGATACGCAGTATTTT.

This chain links TRBV7-2 with TRBJ2-7; TRBD2 is a possible D gene (6 bases). The CDR3 spans 15 residues. Trimming cost V 6 bases and J 4 bases, with 19 bases left between them. Germline loops: CDR1 SGHTA, CDR2 FQGNSA. The CDR3 loop is CASSSPADGTYEQYF. CDR3 sequence (DNA): TGTGCCAGCAGTTCCCCAGCCGACGGGACTTACGAGCAGTACTTC.

This clonotype has just a few counts. The rearrangement uses TRBV7-2 and TRBJ2-7; 10 positions match TRBD1. The CDR3 is 15 residues long. Germline assignment: CDR1 SGHTA and CDR2 FQGNSA. The J segment lost 4 bases and the V segment lost 5 bases, leaving 8 bases of the junction unmatched. CDR3 DNA: TGTGCCAGCAGCCCTGCCTGGACAGGGGGATACGAGCAGTACTTC. Translation: CASSPAWTGGYEQYF.

This clonotype came up a few times. CDR3 bases: TGTGCCAGCAGTGAAACGGGATCTGAAGCTTTCTTT. Amino acids: CASSETGSEAFF. This chain joins TRBV25-1 and TRBJ1-1; unclear D gene. Germline loops: CDR1 MGHDK, CDR2 SYGVNS. The CDR3 consists of 12 residues. Trimming took off 2 bases at V and 6 bases at J, with 7 bases between the two ends.

The V call is TRBV28, the J call TRBJ1-2, with D unclear. This CDR3 spans 14 amino acids. Germline loops: CDR1 MDHEN, CDR2 SYDVKM. V was pared by 2 bases and J by 6 bases, with 13 bases between. CDR3 sequence reads: CASSLPAVANGYTF. In DNA, the CDR3 is TGTGCCAGCAGTTTACCAGCGGTAGCGAATGGCTACACCTTC.

This clonotype was observed a few times. This chain uses TRBV20-1 with TRBJ2-7; 7 bases map to TRBD1. Germline loops: CDR1 DFQATT, CDR2 SNEGSKA (reference sequence). This CDR3 region has 11 residues. The CDR3 DNA is TGCAGCGCCTCAGACAGGGACGAGCAGTACTTC. It specifies CSASDRDEQYF.

This chain uses TRBV7-6 with TRBJ1-2, with 7 bases that match TRBD1. The length of the CDR3 is 13 residues. The germline V gene encodes CDR1 SGHVS and CDR2 FNYEAQ. After removal of 5 bases from V and 5 bases from J, the junction contained 5 bases not matched to a gene. The CDR3 region has the DNA TGTGCCAGCAGCGTCACAGGGGAGTATGGCTACACCTTC. This sequence encodes CASSVTGEYGYTF. Full variable domain (outside the CDR3, taken from reference TRBV7-6 and TRBJ1-2): GAGVSQSPRYKVTKRGQDVALRCDPISGHVSLYWYRQALGQGPEFLTYFNYEAQQDKSGLPNDRFSAERPEGSISTLTIQRTEQRDSAMYRCASSVTGEYGYTFGSGTRLTVV.

CDR3 protein: CASSLGVVPYEQYF. Written as DNA, the CDR3 is TGCGCCAGCAGCTTGGGGGTCGTTCCTTACGAGCAGTACTTC. V is TRBV5-1 and J is TRBJ2-7; D uncertain. The germline V and J ends were trimmed by 0 bases and 4 bases, with 11 bases remaining between them. Germline loops: CDR1 SGHRS, CDR2 YFSETQ. The CDR3 is 14 residues long. The full variable domain, its missing parts supplied by reference TRBV5-1 and TRBJ2-7, is KAGVTQTPRYLIKTRGQQVTLSCSPISGHRSVSWYQQTPGQGLQFLFEYFSETQRNKGNFPGRFSGRQFSNSRSEMNVSTLELGDSALYLCASSLGVVPYEQYFGPGTRLTVT.

The genes are TRBV12-3 or TRBV12-4 and TRBJ2-3; D is possibly TRBD2 (5 bases). V was shortened by 10 bases and J by 5 bases, with 13 bases between the two germline ends. CDR3 length equals 12 residues. This chain's CDR3 is CATRLLGDTQYF. The CDR3 DNA follows: TGTGCCACGAGACTATTAGGAGATACGCAGTATTTT.

This sequence joins TRBV10-3 and TRBJ2-7, with 10 bases that match TRBD2. The ends lost 3 bases at V and 0 bases at J; junction bases unmatched: 2. Germline V lookup: CDR1 ENHRY, CDR2 SYGVKD. The CDR3 loop spans 15 amino acids. CDR3 sequence (DNA): TGTGCCATCAGTGACGGACTAGCGGCCTCCTACGAGCAGTACTTC. This encodes CAISDGLAASYEQYF.

The gene calls are TRBV6-1 and TRBJ2-7; no definite D call. CDR3 length equals 16 residues. CDR1 is MNHNS, CDR2 SASEGT, per germline. V was trimmed by 2 bases and J by 0 bases, leaving 14 bases between them. CDR3 amino acids: CASSEQSVRNSYEQYF. CDR3 DNA sequence: TGTGCCAGCAGTGAACAGTCGGTAAGGAACTCCTACGAGCAGTACTTC.

This clonotype has just a few counts. The chain combines TRBV4-1 with TRBJ2-3; 8 bases fit TRBD2. With V trimmed by 4 bases and J by 5 bases, 14 bases remained unmatched. This CDR3 has 17 amino acids. The germline V gene encodes CDR1 MGHRA and CDR2 YSYEKL. CDR3 amino acids: CASSPLYPAGVLDTQYF. The CDR3 coding sequence is TGCGCCAGCAGCCCGTTATACCCAGCGGGAGTGTTAGATACGCAGTATTTT.

J is TRBJ2-1 and V is TRBV2, with 11 bases that match TRBD2. Germline values: CDR1 SNHLY, CDR2 FYNNEI. V was pared by 6 bases and J by 4 bases, with 5 bases of the junction left unmatched. The CDR3 loop spans 15 amino acids. The CDR3 sequence: CASRDTSGSYNEQFF. In DNA, the CDR3 is TGTGCCAGCAGGGATACTAGCGGGAGTTACAATGAGCAGTTCTTC. The variable domain in full, with the rest retrieved from reference TRBV2 and TRBJ2-1, is EPEVTQTPSHQVTQMGQEVILRCVPISNHLYFYWYRQILGQKVEFLVSFYNNEISEKSEIFDDQFSVERPDGSNFTLKIRSTKLEDSAMYFCASRDTSGSYNEQFFGPGTRLTVL.

The rearrangement uses TRBV27 and TRBJ2-3; D call uncertain. Germline CDR1 is MNHEY and CDR2 is SMNVEV (reference sequence). The CDR3 runs to 14 residues. The ends were cut back, 6 bases at V and 2 bases at J, with 12 bases in the middle. CDR3 sequence: CASRPSLYTDTQYF. CDR3 DNA: TGTGCCAGCAGACCAAGTCTATACACAGATACGCAGTATTTT.

There are a few counts of this clonotype. The chain uses TRBV20-1 and TRBJ2-7, with D tentatively TRBD1 (5 bases). V was shortened by 0 bases and J by 0 bases, with 15 bases between the two germline ends. The germline gives CDR1 DFQATT, CDR2 SNEGSKA (reference sequence). The CDR3 consists of 16 residues. The CDR3 region has the DNA TGCAGTGCTAGAGATGGGGCGCCTAGAGGCTCCTACGAGCAGTACTTC. Translating it yields CSARDGAPRGSYEQYF.

This clonotype was seen a few times. This chain joins TRBV6-2 or TRBV6-3 and TRBJ2-3; the match to TRBD2 covers 8 bases. This CDR3 is 16 amino acids long. Germline lookup yields CDR1 MNHEY and CDR2 SVGEGT. The ends lost 0 bases at V and 5 bases at J; junction bases unmatched: 7. The CDR3 reads CASSYSIGGARDTQYF. The CDR3 DNA reads TGTGCCAGCAGTTACTCAATCGGGGGGGCCCGAGATACGCAGTATTTT.

The rearrangement joins TRBV11-2 to TRBJ2-7, with 13 bases matching TRBD2. The CDR3 length is 17 residues. The V and J ends lost 0 bases and 4 bases, in that order; junction bases with no gene match: 6. Germline loops: CDR1 SGHAT, CDR2 FQNNGV. CDR3 region: CASSLETGLAGAYEQYF. In DNA form, the CDR3 reads TGTGCCAGCAGCTTAGAGACTGGACTAGCGGGAGCTTACGAGCAGTACTTC.

The rearrangement uses TRBV7-9 and TRBJ1-2, with D perhaps matching TRBD1 (6 bases). This CDR3 comprises 15 residues. Trimming shortened V by 5 bases and J by 4 bases, and 17 bases separated the two germline ends. The germline V gene encodes CDR1 SEHNR and CDR2 FQNEAQ (reference sequence). The CDR3 protein is CASSARTVKLYGYTF. The CDR3 DNA sequence: TGTGCCAGCAGCGCACGGACAGTCAAACTCTATGGCTACACCTTC.

This sequence joins TRBV4-2 and TRBJ1-5; TRBD1 matches at 7 bases. The V and J ends lost 0 bases and 4 bases, in that order; junction bases with no gene match: 9. The germline V gene has CDR1 LGHNA and CDR2 YNFKEQ. The CDR3 spans 17 residues. CDR3 nucleotides: TGTGCCAGCAGCCAAGATCGTTCAGGGGGGCTTAATCAGCCCCAGCATTTT. Its protein product is CASSQDRSGGLNQPQHF.

This clonotype was found a few times. This chain uses TRBV5-1 with TRBJ2-6, with TRBD1 as a possible D gene (5 bases). Trimming shortened V by 2 bases and J by 2 bases, and 11 bases separated the two germline ends. The V gene's germline CDR1 is SGHRS and CDR2 YFSETQ. The CDR3 is 16 residues long. The CDR3 region is CASSLDRRTGANVLTF. Written as DNA, the CDR3 is TGCGCCAGCAGCTTAGACAGAAGGACTGGGGCCAACGTCCTGACTTTC.

The rearrangement uses TRBV10-2 and TRBJ2-7; 9 bases fit TRBD2. This CDR3 comprises 15 residues. With 0 bases clipped from V and 4 bases from J, the junction kept 4 bases outside the gene matches. CDR1 is WSHSY, CDR2 SAAADI, per germline. CDR3 sequence: CASSESSGSLYEQYF. The CDR3 DNA follows: TGCGCCAGCAGTGAGTCTAGCGGGAGTTTGTACGAGCAGTACTTC.

This sequence joins TRBV28 and TRBJ1-2; 10 bases align to TRBD1. J gave up 8 bases and V 7 bases, and 7 bases lay outside the gene matches. Germline assignment: CDR1 MDHEN and CDR2 SYDVKM. The CDR3 runs to 13 residues. Here the CDR3 DNA reads TGTGCCAGCACCCGACCGGGACAGGGGGGCTACACCTTC. It encodes CASTRPGQGGYTF.